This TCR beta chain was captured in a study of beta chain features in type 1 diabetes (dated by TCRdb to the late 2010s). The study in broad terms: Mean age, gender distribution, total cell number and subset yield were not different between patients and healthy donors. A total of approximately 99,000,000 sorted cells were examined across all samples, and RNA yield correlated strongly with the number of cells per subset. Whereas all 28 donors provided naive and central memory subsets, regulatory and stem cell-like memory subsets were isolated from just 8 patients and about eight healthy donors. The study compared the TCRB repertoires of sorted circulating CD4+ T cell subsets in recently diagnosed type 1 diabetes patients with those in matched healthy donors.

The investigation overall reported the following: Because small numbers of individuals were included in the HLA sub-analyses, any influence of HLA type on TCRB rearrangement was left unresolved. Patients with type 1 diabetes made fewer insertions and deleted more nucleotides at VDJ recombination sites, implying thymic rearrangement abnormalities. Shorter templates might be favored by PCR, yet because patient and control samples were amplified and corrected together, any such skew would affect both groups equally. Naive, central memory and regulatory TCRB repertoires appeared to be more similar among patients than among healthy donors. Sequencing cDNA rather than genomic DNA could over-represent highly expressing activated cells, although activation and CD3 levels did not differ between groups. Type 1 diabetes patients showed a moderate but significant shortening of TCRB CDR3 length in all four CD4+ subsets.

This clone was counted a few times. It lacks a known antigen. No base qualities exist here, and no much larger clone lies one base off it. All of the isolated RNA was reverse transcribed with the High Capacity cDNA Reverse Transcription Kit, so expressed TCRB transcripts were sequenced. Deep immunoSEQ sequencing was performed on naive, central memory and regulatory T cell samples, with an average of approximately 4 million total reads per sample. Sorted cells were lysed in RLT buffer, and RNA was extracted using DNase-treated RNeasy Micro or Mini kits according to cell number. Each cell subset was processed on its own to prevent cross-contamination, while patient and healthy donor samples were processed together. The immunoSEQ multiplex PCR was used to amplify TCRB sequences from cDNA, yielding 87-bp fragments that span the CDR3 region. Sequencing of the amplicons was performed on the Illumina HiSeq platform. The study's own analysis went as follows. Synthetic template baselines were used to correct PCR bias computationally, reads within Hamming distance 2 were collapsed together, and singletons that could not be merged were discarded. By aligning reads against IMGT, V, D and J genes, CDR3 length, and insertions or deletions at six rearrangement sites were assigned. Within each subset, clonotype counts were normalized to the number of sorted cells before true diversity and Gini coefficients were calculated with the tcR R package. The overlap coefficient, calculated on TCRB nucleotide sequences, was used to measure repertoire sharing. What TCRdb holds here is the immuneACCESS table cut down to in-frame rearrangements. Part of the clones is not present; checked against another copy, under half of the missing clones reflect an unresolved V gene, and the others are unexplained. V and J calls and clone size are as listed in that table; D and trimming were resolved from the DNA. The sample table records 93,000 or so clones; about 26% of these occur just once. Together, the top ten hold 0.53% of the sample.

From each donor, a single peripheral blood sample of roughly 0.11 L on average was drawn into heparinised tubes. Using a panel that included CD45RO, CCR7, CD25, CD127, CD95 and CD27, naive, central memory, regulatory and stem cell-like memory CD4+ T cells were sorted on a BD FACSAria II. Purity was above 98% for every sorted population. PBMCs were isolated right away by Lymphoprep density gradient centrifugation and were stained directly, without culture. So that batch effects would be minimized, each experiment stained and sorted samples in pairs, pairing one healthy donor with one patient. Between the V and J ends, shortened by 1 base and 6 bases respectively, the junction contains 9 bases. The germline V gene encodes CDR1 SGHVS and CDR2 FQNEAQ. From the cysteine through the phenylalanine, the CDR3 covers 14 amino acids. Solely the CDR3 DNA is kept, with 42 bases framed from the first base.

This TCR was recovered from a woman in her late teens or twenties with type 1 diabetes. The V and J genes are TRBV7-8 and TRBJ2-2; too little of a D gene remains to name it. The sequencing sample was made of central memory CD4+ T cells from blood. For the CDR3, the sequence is CASSLDSSPGELFF. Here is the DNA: TGTGCCAGCAGCTTAGACAGCTCGCCCGGGGAGCTGTTTTTT.